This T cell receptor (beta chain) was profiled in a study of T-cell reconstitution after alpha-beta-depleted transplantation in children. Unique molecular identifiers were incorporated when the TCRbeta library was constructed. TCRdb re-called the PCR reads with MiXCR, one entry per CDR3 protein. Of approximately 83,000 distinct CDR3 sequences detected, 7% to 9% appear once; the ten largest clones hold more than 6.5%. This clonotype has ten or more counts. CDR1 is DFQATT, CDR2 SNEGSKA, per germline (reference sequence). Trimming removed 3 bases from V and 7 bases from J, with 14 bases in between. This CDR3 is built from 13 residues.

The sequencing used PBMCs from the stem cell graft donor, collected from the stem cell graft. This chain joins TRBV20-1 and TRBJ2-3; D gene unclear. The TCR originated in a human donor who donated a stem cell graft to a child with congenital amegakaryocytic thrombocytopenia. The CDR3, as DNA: TGCAGTGCTAGCGATCTGCGGCCAAATACGCAGTATTTT. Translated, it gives CSASDLRPNTQYF.